The 24 T cell receptor beta chains below all came from one sample that was sequenced in a study of T-cell reconstitution after alpha-beta-depleted transplantation in children. Unique molecular identifiers were built into the TCRbeta library. TCRdb processed the PCR reads anew with MiXCR; each CDR3 protein has one entry. The repertoire holds about 91,000 distinct CDR3 sequences, with 6.5% to 8.5% as singletons. The sample was PBMCs from the stem cell graft donor, taken from the stem cell graft. These receptors were obtained from a human donor who donated a stem cell graft to a child with congenital amegakaryocytic thrombocytopenia.

This clonotype has ten or more counts. This sequence joins TRBV7-2 and TRBJ2-6, with D unresolved. Between the trimmed V and J ends, which lost 5 bases and 0 bases, there was a span of 14 bases. Germline assignment: CDR1 SGHTA and CDR2 FQGNSA. CDR3 length: 17 residues. The DNA of the CDR3 is TGTGCCAGCAGCCGAGGATACATGAGCTCTGGGGCCAACGTCCTGACTTTC. Translation: CASSRGYMSSGANVLTF.

This clonotype showed up many times. The V call is TRBV7-2, the J call TRBJ2-7; TRBD2 agrees at 10 bases. The germline CDR1 and CDR2 sequences are SGHTA and FQGNSA. The CDR3 has 15 residues. With 2 bases clipped from V and 4 bases from J, the junction kept 5 bases outside the gene matches. The CDR3 protein is CASSLSSGSNYEQYF. DNA of the CDR3: TGTGCCAGCAGCTTATCTAGCGGGAGTAATTACGAGCAGTACTTC.

This clonotype was recorded many times. The V gene is TRBV5-1, the J gene TRBJ2-7, with D possibly being TRBD1 (6 bases). V was pared by 5 bases and J by 1 base, with 13 bases between. The CDR3 spans 14 residues. Germline V gene sequence: CDR1 SGHRS, CDR2 YFSETQ. Here the CDR3 reads CASRSQGSSYEQYF. DNA for the CDR3: TGCGCCAGCAGATCACAGGGTAGTTCCTACGAGCAGTACTTC.

This clonotype has more than one count but fewer than ten. This rearrangement joins TRBV5-1 to TRBJ2-5; D is undetermined. CDR1 SGHRS and CDR2 YFSETQ come from the germline V gene. CDR3 length: 14 amino acids. Deletions cut 0 bases from V and 5 bases from J, with 11 bases between. The CDR3: CASSLGGGFETQYF. The CDR3 nucleotides are TGCGCCAGCAGCTTGGGAGGCGGATTTGAGACCCAGTACTTC.

To note about this clonotype: A single base separates this from a much larger clone, so it may be a read error. J is TRBJ2-7 and V is TRBV11-2, with D tentatively TRBD2 (7 bases). Germline lookup yields CDR1 SGHAT and CDR2 FQNNGV. V shed 3 bases and J shed 9 bases, with 15 bases lying between them. The CDR3 has 13 residues. CDR3 protein: CASSFGRAGAQYF. The CDR3 nucleotides are TGTGCCAGCAGCTTTGGACGGGCGGGGGCGCAGTACTTC. Full variable domain (rest looked up from reference TRBV11-2 and TRBJ2-7): EAGVAQSPRYKIIEKRQSVAFWCNPISGHATLYWYQQILGQGPKLLIQFQNNGVVDDSQLPKDRFSAERLKGVDSTLKIQPAKLEDSAVYLCASSFGRAGAQYFGPGTRLTVT.

This clonotype was counted at least ten times. J is TRBJ2-2 and V is TRBV12-3 or TRBV12-4; the match to TRBD1 covers 10 bases. CDR3 size: 15 residues. After removal of 3 bases from V and 7 bases from J, the junction contained 5 bases not matched to a gene. Here the CDR3 reads CASSLRTGGIGELFF. The CDR3 DNA is TGTGCCAGCAGTTTGCGGACAGGGGGAATCGGGGAGCTGTTTTTT.

The rearrangement links TRBV12-3 or TRBV12-4 to TRBJ2-3; the D gene is possibly TRBD1 (5 bases). The CDR3 runs 15 residues. Trimming left V 7 bases short and J 2 bases short, with 16 bases between. The CDR3 DNA sequence: TGTGCCAGCATCCTCGATGACAGCTACACAGATACGCAGTATTTT. Its protein product is CASILDDSYTDTQYF.

This clonotype was recorded at least ten times. The chain carries TRBV12-3 or TRBV12-4 and TRBJ2-3, with TRBD1 matching 7 bases. The junction had 6 bases not matched to a gene; V was cut back by 7 bases and J by 5 bases. The CDR3 length is 13 residues. CDR3 nucleotides: TGTGCCAGCATCCGCTACAGGGGAGATACGCAGTATTTT. This codes for CASIRYRGDTQYF.

This clonotype was picked up many times. The CDR3 DNA follows: TGTGCCAGCAGCTTAGGGGGACGGGCGAACACTGAAGCTTTCTTT. Its protein is CASSLGGRANTEAFF. The genes are TRBV7-2 and TRBJ1-1; the D gene is possibly TRBD1 (5 bases). The germline CDR1 and CDR2 sequences are SGHTA and FQGNSA. This CDR3 is built from 15 residues. The V and J ends lost 1 base and 1 base respectively, with 10 bases between them. Full variable domain (rest looked up from reference TRBV7-2 and TRBJ1-1): GAGVSQSPSNKVTEKGKDVELRCDPISGHTALYWYRQSLGQGLEFLIYFQGNSAPDKSGLPSDRFSAERTGGSVSTLTIQRTQQEDSAVYLCASSLGGRANTEAFFGQGTRLTVV.

This clonotype was recorded at least ten times. V and J are TRBV18 and TRBJ1-1, with a possible D match to TRBD1 (5 bases). V dropped 6 bases and J dropped 0 bases, with 17 bases sitting between them. The CDR3 is 16 amino acids. CDR1 KGHSH and CDR2 LQKENI come from the germline V gene. CDR3 sequence (DNA): TGTGCCAGCTCCAGCGGGGGGGTTATCGTGAACACTGAAGCTTTCTTT. This sequence encodes CASSSGGVIVNTEAFF.

This clonotype was counted at least ten times. The chain links TRBV9 to TRBJ1-6; D is unresolved. V was shortened by 0 bases and J by 8 bases, with 9 bases between the two germline ends. The CDR3 has 14 residues. CDR1 SGDLS and CDR2 YYNGEE come from the germline V gene. The CDR3 coding sequence is TGTGCCAGCAGCGTAGTCTGGGGAGATTCACCCCTCCACTTT. Amino acid sequence: CASSVVWGDSPLHF.

There are many counts of this clonotype. DNA of the CDR3: TGTGCCAGCAGTACAAGTCGACAGGGACCCCAGCATTTT. The encoded protein is CASSTSRQGPQHF. V usage is TRBV6-6 and J usage is TRBJ1-5; 7 bases align to TRBD1. This CDR3 is 13 amino acids long. Germline lookup yields CDR1 MNHNY and CDR2 SVGAGI (reference sequence). J gave up 10 bases and V 5 bases, and 8 bases lay outside the gene matches.

This clonotype was seen at least ten times. The J gene is TRBJ1-4, the V gene TRBV6-1, with 9 positions matching TRBD1. The trim removed 5 bases at V and 10 bases at J, leaving 8 bases unmatched. In germline, CDR1 is MNHNS, CDR2 SASEGT. This CDR3 comprises 14 residues. The CDR3 loop reads CASSTGGPTGKLFF. In DNA form, the CDR3 reads TGTGCCAGCAGTACAGGGGGCCCTACGGGAAAACTGTTTTTT.

Many counts were recorded for this clonotype. The V call is TRBV4-1, the J call TRBJ1-2; 7 bases agree with TRBD1. Looked up from germline, CDR1 is MGHRA and CDR2 is YSYEKL. The trim removed 3 bases at V and 5 bases at J, leaving 18 bases unmatched. This CDR3 region has 18 residues. CDR3 in DNA: TGCGCCAGCAGCCAGACCAATCGCCGGAGGGGGCGGTTTTATGGCTACACCTTC. Its protein product is CASSQTNRRRGRFYGYTF.

V usage is TRBV9 and J usage is TRBJ2-1; perhaps TRBD1 as D (5 bases). Germline V CDR1 and CDR2: SGDLS, YYNGEE. The CDR3 runs 13 residues. V was cut by 4 bases and J by 9 bases, with 14 bases left in between. This CDR3 is CASSPSVQGEQFF. The CDR3 DNA follows: TGTGCCAGCAGCCCCTCGGTCCAGGGTGAGCAGTTCTTC.

This clonotype was seen repeatedly, ten times or more. The chain recombines TRBV5-1 with TRBJ1-1, with 12 bases matching TRBD1. The CDR3 contains 17 residues. V trimming: 1 base; J trimming: 5 bases; junction bases outside the gene matches: 9. Germline V lookup: CDR1 SGHRS, CDR2 YFSETQ. The CDR3 loop reads CASSLHPGQGARTEAFF. The CDR3 DNA reads TGCGCCAGCAGCTTGCATCCGGGACAGGGGGCGCGGACTGAAGCTTTCTTT.

This clonotype was seen repeatedly, ten times or more. CDR3 sequence (DNA): TGTGCCAGCAGTGAGGCGGGAAGCTCCTACAATGAGCAGTTCTTC. This gives the protein CASSEAGSSYNEQFF. The chain has TRBV6-1 and TRBJ2-1; D may be TRBD2 (6 bases). Germline loops: CDR1 MNHNS, CDR2 SASEGT. The CDR3 loop spans 15 amino acids. The V end lost 3 bases, the J end lost 0 bases, and 9 bases lay between the germline ends.

In its sample, this clonotype was seen many times. The chain links TRBV6-2 or TRBV6-3 to TRBJ1-2; 9 bases are shared with TRBD1. In germline, CDR1 is MNHEY, CDR2 SVGEGT. This CDR3 has 13 amino acids. V lost 6 bases to trimming and J lost 4 bases; unmatched junction nucleotides: 3. The CDR3 sequence: CASRTGGGYGYTF. CDR3 nucleotides: TGTGCCAGCAGGACAGGGGGAGGCTATGGCTACACCTTC.

This clonotype was observed many times. The rearrangement uses TRBV5-5 and TRBJ2-5, with D tentatively TRBD1 or TRBD2 (5 bases each). With 3 bases removed from V and 5 bases from J, the gap between germline ends came to 14 bases. Germline V lookup: CDR1 SGHKS, CDR2 YYEKEE (reference sequence). The CDR3 is made up of 14 amino acids. CDR3 sequence reads: CASSSGTTRETQYF. CDR3 nucleotides: TGTGCCAGCAGCTCCGGGACCACCAGGGAGACCCAGTACTTC. Filled out from reference TRBV5-5 and TRBJ2-5, the complete variable domain reads DAGVTQSPTHLIKTRGQQVTLRCSPISGHKSVSWYQQVLGQGPQFIFQYYEKEERGRGNFPDRFSARQFPNYSSELNVNALLLGDSALYLCASSSGTTRETQYFGPGTRLLVL.

This clonotype showed up many times. The rearrangement links TRBV7-9 to TRBJ1-6; the match to TRBD1 covers 7 bases. The germline CDR1 and CDR2 sequences are SEHNR and FQNEAQ (reference sequence). V was pared by 3 bases and J by 6 bases, with 2 bases of the junction left unmatched. The CDR3 contains 14 residues. The CDR3 coding sequence is TGTGCCAGCAGCTTGGGACAGTTTAATTCACCCCTCCACTTT. The encoded protein is CASSLGQFNSPLHF.

In this sample, this clonotype turned up many times. This chain's CDR3 is CASSPAGQGTFYEQYF. The CDR3 DNA follows: TGTGCCAGCTCACCAGCGGGACAGGGAACCTTCTACGAGCAGTACTTC. The gene calls are TRBV18 and TRBJ2-7, with 9 bases that match TRBD1. This CDR3 region has 16 residues. V shed 2 bases, J shed 3 bases, and the junction held 8 bases outside the gene matches. The germline V gene has CDR1 KGHSH and CDR2 LQKENI.

This clonotype was seen repeatedly, ten times or more. The rearrangement links TRBV15 to TRBJ2-1; a weak D match, TRBD2 (6 bases). Trimming shortened V by 0 bases and J by 15 bases, and 21 bases separated the two germline ends. Germline V gene lookup returns CDR1 LNHNV and CDR2 YYDKDF (reference sequence). This CDR3 is 15 amino acids long. CDR3 nucleotide sequence: TGTGCCACCAGCAGAGAGCTCCTAGGGGCTAGCGATCGGTTCTTC. It encodes CATSRELLGASDRFF.

This clonotype was observed at least ten times. The chain joins TRBV5-1 to TRBJ2-7; D might be TRBD2 (5 bases). The CDR3 runs 15 residues. V was cut by 3 bases and J by 4 bases, with 17 bases left in between. Germline V CDR1 and CDR2: SGHRS, YFSETQ. The CDR3 sequence is CASSYGLTDQYEQYF. In nucleotides, the CDR3 is TGCGCCAGCAGCTATGGACTCACCGACCAGTACGAGCAGTACTTC.

This clonotype was picked up many times. The chain recombines TRBV19 with TRBJ2-7; 11 bases line up with TRBD1. CDR1 and CDR2 (germline): LNHDA, SQIVND (reference sequence). V lost 3 bases to trimming and J lost 7 bases; unmatched junction nucleotides: 5. CDR3 length: 14 amino acids. CDR3 sequence (DNA): TGTGCCAGTAGTATTGGACAGGGGGCTTGGGAGCAGTACTTC. It yields the protein CASSIGQGAWEQYF. Using reference TRBV19 and TRBJ2-7 for the parts outside the CDR3, the full variable domain is DGGITQSPKYLFRKEGQNVTLSCEQNLNHDAMYWYRQDPGQGLRLIYYSQIVNDFQKGDIAEGYSVSREKKESFPLTVTSAQKNPTAFYLCASSIGQGAWEQYFGPGTRLTVT.